This entry describes one TCR beta chain. The target of this receptor is not known. No base quality information exists; no much larger clone differs at one position. This specimen belongs to a study of blood T cell repertoires in COVID-19 (TCRdb year 2020). Regarding the complete study: Collaborator samples came from the United States, Italy and Spain and covered acute and convalescent phases of COVID-19. The material from the prospective study consisted of cDNA or gDNA derived from T cells, B-cell-depleted T cells, or PBMCs. The dataset comprised deeply sampled blood TCRbeta repertoires from subjects exposed to, actively infected with, or recovered from COVID-19. The repertoires were released in a freely available public database meant as a resource for research on the immune response to SARS-CoV-2. The samples were drawn from two sources: the first 160 participants of the ongoing ImmuneRACE study, and 1,000 to 1,500 subjects contributed by 6 global collaborators. The sample metadata nearly always contained a de-identified subject ID, COVID-19 status, age in years and sex. Where HLA class I and class II types were available, the types were taken from metadata supplied by the sample provider, not from assay-based typing.

The immunoSEQ Assay, a bias-controlled multiplex PCR, was used to amplify TCRbeta CDR3 regions from genomic DNA. Turning to the authors' computational methods: Nucleated cell counts per sample were estimated from amplification of reference gene primers within the assay. To quantify the absolute abundance of each unique TCRbeta CDR3 rearrangement, sequence reads were collapsed and filtered. For each sample, productive Simpson clonality was calculated as the square root of Simpson's diversity index across productive rearrangements. TCRdb's version of the immuneACCESS table is confined to in-frame rearrangements and falls short of the full clone set. An unresolved V gene accounts for under half of the shortfall where checked; the remainder is of unknown origin. The V and J calls and clone size are taken from that table; D and trimming were inferred from the DNA. The sample profile shows about 220,000 clones; around 82% of them were found once. The ten largest clones add up to 13% of the sample.

Broad study findings and their caveats: The quantity of clinical and demographic metadata differed by source and by participant and was supplied without curation.

Collaborating institutions collected whole blood in K2EDTA tubes following their own protocols. For TCRbeta analysis, collaborators shipped samples in one of three forms: frozen whole blood, isolated PBMCs, or DNA extracted from either of those sample types. Sequenced input: peripheral blood. This clonotype originated in a human donor in a cohort sampled during active COVID-19.

The CDR3 region has the sequence CAIRWDRETYEQYF. In nucleotide form, the sequence is TGTGCCATCAGATGGGACAGGGAAACCTACGAGCAGTACTTC. The rearrangement combines TRBV10-3 with TRBJ2-7; TRBD1 aligns with 9 central bases. Inclusive of the bounding cysteine and phenylalanine, the CDR3 is 14 residues long. The read is trimmed to its CDR3 DNA, 42 bases read in frame from base 1. V lost 6 bases and J lost 2 bases, and the count of bases not matched to a germline gene is 5. From the germline V gene, CDR1 is ENHRY and CDR2 is SYGVKD.